This T cell receptor (beta chain) emerged from a study of T cell repertoires in cytomegalovirus infection (dated by TCRdb to between 2018 and 2021). Describing the broader study: The HLA type of each donor mattered for the analysis, because public TCR beta signatures pointed to carriage of CMV infection along with the matching HLA type.

Taken from the germline V gene, the CDR1 and CDR2 loops are SGHVS and FQNEAQ. The CDR3 holds 16 amino acids from the cysteine to the phenylalanine. Kept here is only the CDR3 DNA, which spans 48 bases and is read in frame from base 1. V is cut by 4 bases and J by 4 bases, and the space between the germline ends is 16 bases. What the work shows at the level of the full study, not this receptor alone: The ex vivo response was dominated by HLA-C-restricted CMV-specific TCR beta clonotypes, which also provided the single most frequent clonotype in two of eight donors. Carriers of CMV infection plus the relevant HLA type were discriminated by the cumulative frequency of public TCR beta family members in the study cohort and in an independent 352-donor cohort.

This sample was sequenced with an Illumina HiSeq 1500. TCRdb reprocessing: public reads trimmed at Q25 with fastp, clones called with MiXCR, in-frame beta chains kept. Every distinct CDR3 protein forms one entry, paired with its most common genes and DNA. This sample gives approximately 500,000 distinct CDR3 sequences in total; about 26% of them show up just once. Roughly an eighth of the sample goes to the ten largest clones. A note on this clonotype: Its antigen is still unknown. No quality values exist for individual bases; no much larger clone is one base distant.

This TCR was sampled from a human donor in good health (CMV status not recorded). Some clones in this sample may be carry-over from other donors' samples. The receptor chain draws on TRBV7-8 and TRBJ2-2; the best D guess is TRBD2, with 7 bases matching. Source material: PBMCs. CDR3 sequence: CASSSPGEGSTGELFF. The nucleotide sequence reads TGTGCCAGCAGCTCCCCAGGGGAGGGTAGCACCGGGGAGCTGTTTTTT.